This TCR beta chain came from a study of cytomegalovirus exposure and HLA in healthy donors. PCR was performed using 60 Vbeta and 13 Jbeta primers. Here immunoSEQ multiplex PCR was the method, and the copy in TCRdb shows in-frame clones only, minus some. This table has under 130,000 clones, 76% appearing once. This clone was detected only once. Its antigen is undetermined. The study's findings and limits: From TCR beta sequences, most subjects' HLA-A and HLA-B alleles were reportedly predicted accurately.

This CDR3 spans 16 amino acids. Trimming took 0 bases from V and 5 from J; bases not matched to a gene: 5. In germline, CDR1 is SGHRS, CDR2 YFSETQ. Sequencing was carried out using PBMCs. This TCR derives from a woman aged 18 to 35 in good health and CMV-seropositive. J is TRBJ2-3 and V is TRBV5-1, with 11 bases identical to TRBD2. This chain's CDR3 is CASSLELAGARDTQYF. As DNA, the CDR3 is TGCGCCAGCAGCTTGGAACTAGCGGGAGCTAGAGATACGCAGTATTTT. The variable domain in full, with the rest retrieved from reference TRBV5-1 and TRBJ2-3, is KAGVTQTPRYLIKTRGQQVTLSCSPISGHRSVSWYQQTPGQGLQFLFEYFSETQRNKGNFPGRFSGRQFSNSRSEMNVSTLELGDSALYLCASSLELAGARDTQYFGPGTRLTVL.